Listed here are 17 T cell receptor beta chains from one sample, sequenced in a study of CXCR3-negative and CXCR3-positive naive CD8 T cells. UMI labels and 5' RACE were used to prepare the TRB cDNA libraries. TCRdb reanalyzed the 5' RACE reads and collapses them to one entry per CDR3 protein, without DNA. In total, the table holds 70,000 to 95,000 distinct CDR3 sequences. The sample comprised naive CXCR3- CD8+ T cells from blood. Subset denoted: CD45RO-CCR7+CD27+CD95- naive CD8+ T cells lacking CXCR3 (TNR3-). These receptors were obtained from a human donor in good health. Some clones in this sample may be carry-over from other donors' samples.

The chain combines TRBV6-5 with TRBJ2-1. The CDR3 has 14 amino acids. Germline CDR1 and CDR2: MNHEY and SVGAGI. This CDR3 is CASRATVTYNEQFF.

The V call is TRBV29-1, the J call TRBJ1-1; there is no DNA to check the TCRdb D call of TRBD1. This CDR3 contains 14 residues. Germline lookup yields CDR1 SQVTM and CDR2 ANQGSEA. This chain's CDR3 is CSVMTGDMNTEAFF. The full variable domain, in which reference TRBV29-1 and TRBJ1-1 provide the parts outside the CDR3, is SAVISQKPSRDICQRGTSLTIQCQVDSQVTMMFWYRQQPGQSLTLIATANQGSEATYESGFVIDKFPISRPNLTFSTLTVSNMSPEDSSIYLCSVMTGDMNTEAFFGQGTRLTVV.

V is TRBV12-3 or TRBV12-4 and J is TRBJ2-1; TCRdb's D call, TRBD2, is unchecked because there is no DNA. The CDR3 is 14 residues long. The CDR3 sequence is CASSFSLAGNEQFF.

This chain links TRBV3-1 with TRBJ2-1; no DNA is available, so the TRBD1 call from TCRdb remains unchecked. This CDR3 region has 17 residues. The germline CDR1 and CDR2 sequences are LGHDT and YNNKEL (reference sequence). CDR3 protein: CASSPPPWDRVYNEQFF.

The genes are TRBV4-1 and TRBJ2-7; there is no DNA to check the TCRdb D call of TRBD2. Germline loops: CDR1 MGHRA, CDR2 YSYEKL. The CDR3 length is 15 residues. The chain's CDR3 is CASSYGTSGSYEQYF.

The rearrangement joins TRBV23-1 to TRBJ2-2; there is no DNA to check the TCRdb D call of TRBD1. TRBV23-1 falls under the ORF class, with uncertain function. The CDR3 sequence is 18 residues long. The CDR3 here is CASSHARGTQKETGELFF.

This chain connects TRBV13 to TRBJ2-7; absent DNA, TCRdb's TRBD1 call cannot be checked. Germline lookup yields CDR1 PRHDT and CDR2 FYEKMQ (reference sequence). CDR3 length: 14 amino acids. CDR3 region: CASSPRGLPGEQYF. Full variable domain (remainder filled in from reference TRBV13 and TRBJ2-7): AAGVIQSPRHLIKEKRETATLKCYPIPRHDTVYWYQQGPGQDPQFLISFYEKMQSDKGSIPDRFSAQQFSDYHSELNMSSLELGDSALYFCASSPRGLPGEQYFGPGTRLTVT.

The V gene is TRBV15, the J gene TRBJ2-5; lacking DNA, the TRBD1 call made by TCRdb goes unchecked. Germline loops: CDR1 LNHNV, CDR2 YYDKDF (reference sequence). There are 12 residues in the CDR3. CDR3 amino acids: CATSRGPGQKYF.

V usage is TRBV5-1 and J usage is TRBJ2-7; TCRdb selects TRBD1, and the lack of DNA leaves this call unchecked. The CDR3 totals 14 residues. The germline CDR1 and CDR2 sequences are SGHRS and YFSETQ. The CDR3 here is CASSLDTGSLEQYF.

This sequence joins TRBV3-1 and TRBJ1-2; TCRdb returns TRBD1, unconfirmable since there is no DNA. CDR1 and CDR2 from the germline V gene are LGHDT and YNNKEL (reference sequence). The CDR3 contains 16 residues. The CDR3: CASSQGPETGSYGYTF. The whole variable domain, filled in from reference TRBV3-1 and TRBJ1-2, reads DTAVSQTPKYLVTQMGNDKSIKCEQNLGHDTMYWYKQDSKKFLKIMFSYNNKELIINETVPNRFSPKSPDKAHLNLHINSLELGDSAVYFCASSQGPETGSYGYTFGSGTRLTVV.

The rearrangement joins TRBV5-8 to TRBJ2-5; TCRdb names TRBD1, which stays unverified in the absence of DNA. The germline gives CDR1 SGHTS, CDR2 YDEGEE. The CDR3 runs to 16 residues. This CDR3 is CASRNLQGARRETQYF.

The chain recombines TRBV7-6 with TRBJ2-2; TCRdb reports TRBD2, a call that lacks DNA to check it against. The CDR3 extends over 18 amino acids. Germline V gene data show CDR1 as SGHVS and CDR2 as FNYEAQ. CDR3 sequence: CASSSPSGGAPVTGELFF.

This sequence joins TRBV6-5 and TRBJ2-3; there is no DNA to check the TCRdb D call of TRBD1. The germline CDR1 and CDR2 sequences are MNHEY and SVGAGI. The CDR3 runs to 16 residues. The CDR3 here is CASSYSNAPYTDTQYF.

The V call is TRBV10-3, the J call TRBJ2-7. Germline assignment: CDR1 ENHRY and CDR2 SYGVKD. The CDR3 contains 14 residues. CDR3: CAISDEDKTYEQYF.

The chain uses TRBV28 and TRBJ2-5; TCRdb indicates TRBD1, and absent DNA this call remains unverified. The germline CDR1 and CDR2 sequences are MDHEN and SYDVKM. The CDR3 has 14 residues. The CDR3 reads CASSLRGHQETQYF.

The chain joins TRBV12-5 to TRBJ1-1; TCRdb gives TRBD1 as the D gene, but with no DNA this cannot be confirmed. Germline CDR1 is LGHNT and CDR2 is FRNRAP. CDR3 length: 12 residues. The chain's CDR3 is CASGMGGPEAFF.

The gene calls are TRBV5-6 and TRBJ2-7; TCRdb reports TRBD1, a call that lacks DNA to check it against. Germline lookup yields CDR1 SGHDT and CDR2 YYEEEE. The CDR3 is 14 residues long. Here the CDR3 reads CASSRPGRQYEQYF.